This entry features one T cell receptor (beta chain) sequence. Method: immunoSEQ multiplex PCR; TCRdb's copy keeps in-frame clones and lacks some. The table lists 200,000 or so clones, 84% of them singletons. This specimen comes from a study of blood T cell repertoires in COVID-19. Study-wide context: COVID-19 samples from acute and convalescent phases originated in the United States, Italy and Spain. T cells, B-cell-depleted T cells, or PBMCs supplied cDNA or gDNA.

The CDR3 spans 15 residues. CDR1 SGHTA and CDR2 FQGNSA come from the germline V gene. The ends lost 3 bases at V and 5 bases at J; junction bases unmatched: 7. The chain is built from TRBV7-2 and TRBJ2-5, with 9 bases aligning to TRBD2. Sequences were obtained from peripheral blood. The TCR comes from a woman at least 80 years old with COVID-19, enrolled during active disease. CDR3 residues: CASSFGGGGMETQYF. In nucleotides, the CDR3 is TGTGCCAGCAGCTTCGGCGGGGGGGGAATGGAGACCCAGTACTTC.